This T cell receptor beta chain comes out of a study of identifying expanded T cells in peripheral blood (dated by TCRdb to between 2018 and 2020). For context, the study as a whole: Technical replicates were generated by sequencing separate aliquots of the same genomic DNA pool, with four replicates compared pairwise.

Inclusive of the bounding cysteine and phenylalanine, the CDR3 is 13 residues long. CDR3 DNA only is kept here, 39 bases in frame from base 1. The germline V gene gives CDR1 as WSHSY and CDR2 as SAAADI. The junction shows trimming of 5 bases on V and 7 bases on J, and the gene matches do not reach 3 bases of it. Results and caveats for the whole study, not just this receptor: The beta-binomial model significantly reduced the number of clones called differentially abundant and the false-positive rate across all healthy-donor time intervals. Across all healthy donors, variance in clone template counts between roughly two-week samples was found to increase significantly with total template count. The authors expected biological variance in healthy repertoires might increase further over much longer intervals such as months to years. The binomial model flagged about 1.3 differentially abundant clones between technical replicates, compared with approximately 16 over roughly 2 weeks and 18 to 20 over four weeks.

During the collection period, no infections or other immune events were recorded for the healthy donors. Healthy-donor blood repertoires served as a training cohort to calibrate time-dependent variance in a beta-binomial model of T-cell clone differential abundance. The training cohort comprised roughly 10 healthy donors, 3 female and 7 male. Donor ages ranged from about 25 to 64 years, with an average of approximately 43 years. Whole blood, obtained from a commercial supplier, was collected from each healthy donor at three time points spaced approximately two weeks apart. For immunosequencing, genomic DNA was extracted from unsorted whole blood. TCRbeta CDR3 regions were profiled by bias-controlled multiplex PCR amplification of genomic DNA with the immunoSEQ Assay. The paper's processing steps were these. To quantify the absolute abundance of each unique TCRbeta CDR3 region, the sequences were collapsed and filtered. Two models were used to test differential abundance: a binomial model (Fisher-equivalent) and a beta-binomial model that adds time-dependent variance fitted from healthy donors. Clones with fewer than 5 combined templates were removed, and a clone was called differentially abundant if the clone's Benjamini-Hochberg FDR was below 0.01. Beta-binomial variance was modeled as a function of total template count across the two samples using the form v = (b*log(k)+a)^2. TCRdb obtained this table from immuneACCESS and retained in-frame rearrangements with V and J assigned. These tables miss some clones; where compared with another copy, unresolved V genes account for less than half of the shortfall, and the remainder is unexplained. The DNA gave D and trimming, while V, J and clone size come from that table. The sample contains some 99,000 clones, roughly nine tenths of them found a single time. Clones ranked in the top ten supply just under 8.5% of the sample.

Worth noting for this clone: The specificity of this receptor is unknown. Base qualities are not recorded, but no much larger clone differs from it by a single base.

Material: blood. This clonotype originated in a person aged 18-70 years in good health. The rearrangement combines TRBV10-2 with TRBJ1-5; 9 central bases correspond to TRBD1. The bases are TGCGCCAGCAGTCTGGACAGGGGCCAGCCCCAGCATTTT. This codes for CASSLDRGQPQHF.